This entry features one T cell receptor beta chain sequence. TCRdb recomputed clones from the PCR reads via MiXCR. The sample records 30,000 to 35,000 clones, 17% being singletons. This sample stems from a study of metastatic and nonmetastatic thyroid tumors. Not a single patient had been given any form of treatment at any point before undergoing thyroid surgery. The sequencing sample was made of blood. This clonotype was obtained from a female donor with papillary thyroid cancer or a benign thyroid nodule (not recorded which). Some clones in this sample may be carry-over from other donors' samples.

CDR3 region: CASSLDATDTQYF. In DNA, the CDR3 is TGTGCCAGCAGCTTAGACGCCACAGATACGCAGTATTTT. The chain links TRBV11-2 to TRBJ2-3, with D uncertain. Germline-derived CDR1 and CDR2 are SGHAT and FQNNGV. Trimming cost V 0 bases and J 2 bases, with 3 bases left between them. The CDR3 is 13 amino acids.